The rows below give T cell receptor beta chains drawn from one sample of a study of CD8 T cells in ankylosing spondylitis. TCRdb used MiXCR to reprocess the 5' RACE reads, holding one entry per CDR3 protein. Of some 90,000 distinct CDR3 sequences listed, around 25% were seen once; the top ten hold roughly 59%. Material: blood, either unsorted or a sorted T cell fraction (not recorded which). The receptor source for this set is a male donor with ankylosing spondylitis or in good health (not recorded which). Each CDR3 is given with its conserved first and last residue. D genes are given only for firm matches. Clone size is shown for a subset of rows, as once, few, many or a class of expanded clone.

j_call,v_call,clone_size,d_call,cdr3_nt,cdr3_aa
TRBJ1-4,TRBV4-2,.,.,TGTGCCAGCAGCCAAGATTTACGTCCAACTAATGAAAAACTGTTTTTT,CASSQDLRPTNEKLFF
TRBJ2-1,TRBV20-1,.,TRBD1,TGCAGTGCCCCAGAGGGGGCTAAGGTCTACAATGAGCAGTTCTTC,CSAPEGAKVYNEQFF
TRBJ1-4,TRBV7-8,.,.,TGTGCCAGCAGCTTTTACAGGGATGTTGGAGAAAAACTGTTTTTT,CASSFYRDVGEKLFF
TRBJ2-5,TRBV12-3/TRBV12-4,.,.,TGTGCCAGCAGTCGGGGGTTAAGAGAGACCCAGTACTTC,CASSRGLRETQYF
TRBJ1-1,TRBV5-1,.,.,TGCGCCAGCAGCTTGTCCACGAACACTGAAGCTTTCTTT,CASSLSTNTEAFF
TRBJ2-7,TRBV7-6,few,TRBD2,TGTGCCAGCAGCCCTGCGGCGGGAGGCTACGAGCAGTACTTC,CASSPAAGGYEQYF
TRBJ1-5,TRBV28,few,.,TGTGCCAGCAGTTTATTTTGGGGGGTTGGCAATCAGCCCCAGCATTTT,CASSLFWGVGNQPQHF
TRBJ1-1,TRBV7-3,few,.,TGTGCCAGCAGCTTATGGGGAGGAACTGAAGCTTTCTTT,CASSLWGGTEAFF
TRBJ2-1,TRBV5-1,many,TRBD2,TGCGCCAGCGGCCGGGGACTAGCGGGAGGAATGAATGAGCAGTTCTTC,CASGRGLAGGMNEQFF
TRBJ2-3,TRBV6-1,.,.,TGTGCCAGCGCCTTAACCGTAGGTCGGGCAGCCGATACGCAGTATTTT,CASALTVGRAADTQYF
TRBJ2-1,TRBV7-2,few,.,TGTGCCAGCAGCTTATTACCAGGCTCCTACAATGAGCAGTTCTTC,CASSLLPGSYNEQFF
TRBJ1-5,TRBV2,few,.,TGTGCCAGCAGTGAAGATCTGAATCAGCCCCAGCATTTT,CASSEDLNQPQHF
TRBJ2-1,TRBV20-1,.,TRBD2,TGCAGTGCTAGAGATGGACATGGCGGGAGGTACAATGAGCAGTTCTTC,CSARDGHGGRYNEQFF
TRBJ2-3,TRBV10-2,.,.,TGCGCCAGCGAAGAGAGGGCAATCACAGATACGCAGTATTTT,CASEERAITDTQYF
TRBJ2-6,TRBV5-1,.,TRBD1,TGCGCCAGCACTTTGGGACAGGGAAATGCCCTATCTGGGGCCAACGTCCTGACTTTC,CASTLGQGNALSGANVLTF
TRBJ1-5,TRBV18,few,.,TGTGCCAGCTCACCGTCCGACGGGACAATAAATTATAAGCCCCAGCATTTT,CASSPSDGTINYKPQHF
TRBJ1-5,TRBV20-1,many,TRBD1,TGCAGTGCTTCTCGTTCGACAGGGGTGGACAATCAGCCCCAGCATTTT,CSASRSTGVDNQPQHF
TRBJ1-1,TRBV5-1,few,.,TGCGCCAGCAGCTTAAGGGAGCGGAGGTCGTCGATCACTGAAGCTTTCTTT,CASSLRERRSSITEAFF
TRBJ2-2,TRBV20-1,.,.,TGCAGTGCTAGGGATGTGGCCACCGGGGAGCTGTTTTTT,CSARDVATGELFF